The 22 T cell receptor beta chains listed next were all sequenced from one sample in a study of cytomegalovirus exposure and HLA in healthy donors. Both 60 Vbeta primers and 13 Jbeta primers went into the PCR. Clones were sequenced by immunoSEQ multiplex PCR, and TCRdb holds only the in-frame ones, with some missing. The sample records 100,000 to 150,000 clones, about 80% being singletons. Specimen: PBMCs. The receptor source for this set is a man in his forties or fifties in good health and CMV-seronegative.

The chain has TRBV18 and TRBJ2-5, with 8 nucleotides matching TRBD1. The germline gives CDR1 KGHSH, CDR2 LQKENI. Trimming cost V 3 bases and J 7 bases; bases outside gene matches: 7. CDR3 length: 14 amino acids. CDR3 sequence (DNA): TGTGCCAGCTCACCGTCCAGGGGGCGCGGGACCCAGTACTTC. Protein sequence: CASSPSRGRGTQYF.

This chain connects TRBV6-6 to TRBJ2-5; 9 bases fit TRBD1. The J call is in doubt because the DNA end fits TRBJ2-7 better. The CDR3 totals 15 residues. Germline values: CDR1 MNHNY, CDR2 SVGAGI (reference sequence). The CDR3 DNA sequence: TGTGCCAGCAGTTTACTGGGACAGGGAGGCTACGAGCAGTACTTC. It specifies CASSLLGQGGYEQYF.

The chain recombines TRBV9 with TRBJ2-6; the D gene is possibly TRBD1 (5 bases). V dropped 0 bases and J dropped 0 bases, with 13 bases sitting between them. The CDR3 extends over 18 amino acids. In germline, CDR1 is SGDLS, CDR2 YYNGEE. Here the CDR3 DNA reads TGTGCCAGCAGCGTAGCGCAGGGTTCCACCTCTGGGGCCAACGTCCTGACTTTC. Translated, it gives CASSVAQGSTSGANVLTF.

The genes are TRBV9 and TRBJ1-6, with D possibly being TRBD1 (5 bases). CDR3 length: 16 amino acids. CDR1 SGDLS and CDR2 YYNGEE come from the germline V gene. The V end was cut by 0 bases, the J end by 10 bases, with 17 bases between. The CDR3, as DNA: TGTGCCAGCAGCGTAGGGGAGGGACTGAAGAGGTCACCCCTCCACTTT. It specifies CASSVGEGLKRSPLHF. The whole variable domain, filled in from reference TRBV9 and TRBJ1-6, reads DSGVTQTPKHLITATGQRVTLRCSPRSGDLSVYWYQQSLDQGLQFLIQYYNGEERAKGNILERFSAQQFPDLHSELNLSSLELGDSALYFCASSVGEGLKRSPLHFGNGTRLTVT.

V is TRBV28 and J is TRBJ2-7, with 7 bases identical to TRBD1. CDR1 and CDR2 from the germline V gene are MDHEN and SYDVKM. CDR3 length: 14 residues. Trimming removed 2 bases from V and 2 bases from J; junction bases left unmatched: 3. The CDR3: CASSLGQEAYEQYF. The CDR3 DNA follows: TGTGCCAGCAGTTTAGGACAGGAAGCCTACGAGCAGTACTTC.

Only one count was recorded for this clone. The chain has TRBV6-1 and TRBJ1-2; 8 bases match TRBD1. V lost 8 bases and J lost 5; bases outside the gene matches: 7. There are 13 residues in the CDR3. Looked up from germline, CDR1 is MNHNS and CDR2 is SASEGT. In DNA, the CDR3 is TGTGCCAGCCAGGCCAGGGGGCCTTATGGCTACACCTTC. It translates to CASQARGPYGYTF.

CDR3: CASSISKGADYEQYF. CDR3 nucleotides: TGTGCCAGTAGTATTTCCAAAGGGGCAGACTACGAGCAGTACTTC. The J gene is TRBJ2-7, the V gene TRBV19; D might be TRBD1 (5 bases). This CDR3 has 15 amino acids. Trimming took off 3 bases at V and 3 bases at J, with 15 bases between the two ends. Germline V gives CDR1 LNHDA, CDR2 SQIVND (reference sequence).

This clone appeared once. This chain joins TRBV5-1 and TRBJ2-2; TRBD2 aligns across 11 bases. The V gene end was trimmed by 1 base and the J gene end by 3 bases; junction bases not matched to a gene: 2. This CDR3 has 16 residues. Germline V gives CDR1 SGHRS, CDR2 YFSETQ. The CDR3 DNA follows: TGCGCCAGCAGCTTGACTAGCGGGGGCTACACCGGGGAGCTGTTTTTT. Encoded protein: CASSLTSGGYTGELFF.

V is TRBV4-2 and J is TRBJ2-4; tentative D call: TRBD1 (6 bases). Trimming left V 4 bases short and J 0 bases short, with 16 bases between. Looked up from germline, CDR1 is LGHNA and CDR2 is YNFKEQ. This CDR3 comprises 17 residues. Here the CDR3 DNA reads TGTGCCAGCAGCCCGGGGCCTACAGGGCTAGCCAAAAACATTCAGTACTTC. Translating it yields CASSPGPTGLAKNIQYF.

The chain is built from TRBV11-2 and TRBJ2-1; TRBD2 aligns across 7 bases. Germline V gene sequence: CDR1 SGHAT, CDR2 FQNNGV. The length of the CDR3 is 16 residues. Losses at the gene ends were 0 bases for V and 9 bases for J; bases not matched to a gene: 11. CDR3 sequence (DNA): TGTGCCAGCAGCTTAGATCGGTCTCTGCGGGGGAGTGAGCAGTTCTTC. This codes for CASSLDRSLRGSEQFF.

The table lists this clone with a count of one. This rearrangement joins TRBV11-3 to TRBJ2-7; 7 bases align to TRBD1. V lost 5 bases and J lost 0; bases outside the gene matches: 1. The length of the CDR3 is 13 residues. Germline-derived CDR1 and CDR2 are SGHNT and YENEEA. The DNA for the CDR3 is TGTGCCAGCAGCAGGGACAGCTCCTACGAGCAGTACTTC. It translates to CASSRDSSYEQYF.

V gene TRBV6-5 combines with J gene TRBJ1-3; D is ambiguous. This CDR3 comprises 16 residues. The germline V and J ends were trimmed by 0 bases and 2 bases, with 11 bases remaining between them. Germline V gene sequence: CDR1 MNHEY, CDR2 SVGAGI. The CDR3: CASSYSIAGPGNTIYF. CDR3 sequence (DNA): TGTGCCAGCAGTTACTCGATAGCGGGCCCTGGAAACACCATATATTTT.

This clone was seen only a few times. The chain combines TRBV5-6 with TRBJ1-1; D not certain. CDR1 and CDR2 (germline): SGHDT, YYEEEE. The length of the CDR3 is 14 residues. Trimming shortened V by 4 bases and J by 8 bases, and 18 bases separated the two germline ends. CDR3 in amino acids: CASSHLGSQREAFF. As DNA, the CDR3 is TGTGCCAGCAGCCACTTAGGGAGCCAAAGGGAAGCTTTCTTT.

The genes are TRBV19 and TRBJ2-5; a weak D match, TRBD1 (5 bases). CDR1 and CDR2 from the germline V gene are LNHDA and SQIVND (reference sequence). This CDR3 region has 13 residues. V lost 1 base and J 5 bases, leaving 8 bases between the germline ends. Here the CDR3 reads CASSIVGAETQYF. The CDR3 DNA reads TGTGCCAGTAGTATAGTTGGGGCTGAGACCCAGTACTTC.

In regard to this clone: Other DNA variants within this sample encode the same CDR3. CDR3 loop: CASSLSGANVLTF. The DNA for the CDR3 is TGTGCCAGCAGCCTATCTGGGGCCAACGTCCTGACTTTC. The genes are TRBV6-5 and TRBJ2-6; no clear D gene. There are 13 residues in the CDR3. The germline gives CDR1 MNHEY, CDR2 SVGAGI. Trimming took 6 bases from V and 1 from J, leaving 4 bases between them.

The sample holds one count of this clone. The chain joins TRBV18 to TRBJ2-7, with a weak D call TRBD1 (5 bases). This CDR3 has 13 amino acids. V lost 1 base to trimming and J lost 6 bases, with 10 bases between them. Per germline, CDR1 KGHSH and CDR2 LQKENI. The CDR3 region has the DNA TGTGCCAGCTCACCACGGCCAGGGATCGAGCAGTACTTC. Amino acid sequence: CASSPRPGIEQYF.

In DNA form, the CDR3 reads TGCGCCAGCAAACAGGCCGGGACAGATACGCAGTATTTT. This encodes CASKQAGTDTQYF. The chain couples TRBV5-1 to TRBJ2-3, with TRBD1 as a possible D gene (5 bases). In germline, CDR1 is SGHRS, CDR2 YFSETQ. This CDR3 has 13 amino acids. V was trimmed by 6 bases and J by 3 bases, leaving 11 bases between them. The full variable domain, completed using reference TRBV5-1 and TRBJ2-3, is KAGVTQTPRYLIKTRGQQVTLSCSPISGHRSVSWYQQTPGQGLQFLFEYFSETQRNKGNFPGRFSGRQFSNSRSEMNVSTLELGDSALYLCASKQAGTDTQYFGPGTRLTVL.

V usage is TRBV7-9 and J usage is TRBJ2-2, with D maybe TRBD1 (5 bases). From germline, CDR1 is SEHNR and CDR2 FQNEAQ (reference sequence). This CDR3 contains 15 residues. The V and J ends lost 2 bases and 3 bases respectively, with 10 bases between them. CDR3 in amino acids: CASSLTRVDTGELFF. The CDR3 DNA follows: TGTGCCAGCAGCTTAACCAGGGTCGACACCGGGGAGCTGTTTTTT.

This chain links TRBV7-3 with TRBJ2-7; TRBD1 aligns across 9 bases. The germline V gene has CDR1 SGHTA and CDR2 FQGTGA. The V and J ends lost 3 bases and 3 bases, in that order; junction bases with no gene match: 3. The CDR3 totals 14 residues. For the CDR3, the DNA is TGTGCCAGCAGCTTGGGACAGGGAGGCTACGAGCAGTACTTC. It codes for CASSLGQGGYEQYF.

A word on this clone: This sample also contains other DNA sequences that code for the same CDR3. The chain couples TRBV7-2 to TRBJ2-7; the D gene is possibly TRBD1 (7 bases). From germline, CDR1 is SGHTA and CDR2 FQGNSA. The V end was cut by 1 base, the J end by 3 bases, with 13 bases between. The CDR3 extends over 15 amino acids. Here the CDR3 DNA reads TGTGCCAGCAGCTTAGACAGGGGAGGCGGCTACGAGCAGTACTTC. It translates to CASSLDRGGGYEQYF.

This clone was seen a handful of times. The genes are TRBV2 and TRBJ1-6, with TRBD1 identical over 7 bases. The CDR3 is made up of 16 amino acids. Germline V gene data show CDR1 as SNHLY and CDR2 as FYNNEI. The trim removed 7 bases at V and 3 bases at J, leaving 9 bases unmatched. CDR3 loop: CASTRNRDSYNSPLHF. CDR3 DNA: TGTGCCAGCACCCGAAACCGGGACAGCTATAATTCACCCCTCCACTTT.

This chain joins TRBV5-4 and TRBJ1-5, with D tentatively TRBD1 (6 bases). V was pared by 4 bases and J by 3 bases, with 11 bases between. The germline CDR1 and CDR2 sequences are SGHNT and YYREEE (reference sequence). CDR3 length: 14 amino acids. CDR3 amino acids: CASSLAGANQPQHF. CDR3 DNA: TGTGCCAGCAGCCTCGCGGGGGCCAATCAGCCCCAGCATTTT. Drawing the rest from reference TRBV5-4 and TRBJ1-5, the complete variable domain is ETGVTQSPTHLIKTRGQQVTLRCSSQSGHNTVSWYQQALGQGPQFIFQYYREEENGRGNFPPRFSGLQFPNYSSELNVNALELDDSALYLCASSLAGANQPQHFGDGTRLSIL.